What follows is one T cell receptor (beta chain) and its context. Its recognized antigen is unknown. Within one base of it there is no much larger clone, and no base qualities were kept. A distance of 14 bases separates the germline ends of V and J, which lose 2 bases and 0 bases respectively. Spanning cysteine to phenylalanine, the CDR3 consists of 18 amino acids. The CDR3 DNA has 54 bases and is translated from base 1. The germline V gene supplies CDR1 SGHDN and CDR2 FVKESK. The data were obtained in a study of CD4 T cells in relation to SARS-CoV-2 and coronaviruses (dated by TCRdb to 2020 to 2023). The study in broad terms: In the ViraFEST assay, PBMCs were cultured with antigen for roughly ten days, after which TCR beta CDR3s were sequenced to identify clonal expansions specific to the antigen. The negative reference condition was either a culture with an HIV-1 Nef peptide pool or a culture with no peptide. HLA restriction was mapped for shared crossreactive spike epitopes using patient-derived lymphoblastoid cell lines. The study assessed, at the TCR clonotype level, memory CD4+ T cell crossreactivity between SARS-CoV-2 and common cold coronavirus spike proteins. The Adaptive Biotechnologies TCR-sequencing kit was used to sequence samples from three pre-COVID donors and the naive versus memory experiments, while other data came from Illumina-based sequencing. Expansion assays from other donors in the study were sequenced with a different, Illumina-based TCR-beta assay. Study-wide findings and limitations: No donor contributed both pre-pandemic and post-infection samples, which limited tracing the source of pre-existing responses. In about 60% of donors, memory CD4+ clonotypes turned up that crossrecognized SARS-CoV-2 and at least one common cold coronavirus spike. Since the crossreactivity analysis centred on spike protein, crossreactivity against other viral proteins was not assessed. Significantly weaker SARS-CoV-2-driven expansion was shown by crossreactive clones than by monoreactive clones, consistent with antigenic imprinting. Small numbers of patients and of tested TCRs limited the study.

CD4+ T cells from unexposed donors were collected before the COVID-19 pandemic (2011-2018). After less than 13 days of culture, CD4+ T cells were isolated with the EasySep CD4+ T cell isolation kit. As far as cell numbers permitted, CD4+ T cells from unexposed donors were tested for reactivity against SARS-CoV-2 S and N as well as four spike pools from common cold coronaviruses. Each well held roughly 2.1 million PBMCs cultured in IMDM containing around 5% human AB serum and roughly 9.4 IU/ml IL-2. Half of the culture medium was replaced with fresh IL-2-containing medium on days 3 and 7. In general, every peptide culture condition was set up in three replicate wells. The leukapheresis product for the unexposed donors was obtained through commercial purchase. Ficoll-Paque PLUS gradient centrifugation was used to isolate PBMCs from either whole blood or leukapheresis product. PBMCs were either cryopreserved at -140°C or used fresh in the expansion assay. The QIAamp Micro DNA Kit was used to extract genomic DNA from the CD4+ T cells.

The library was built by means of the immunoSEQ multiplex PCR assay. In the authors' own workflow: During preprocessing, nonproductive sequences were removed, along with CDR3s that did not begin with C, did not end with F or W, or were shorter than 7 amino acids. The MANAFEST web app identified antigen-specific clonotypes based on expansion compared with the reference and other culture wells. A clone was considered positive if significant expansion relative to the reference culture was observed in 2 of 3 replicate wells at an FDR below 0.05. A further requirement for positive clones was significant expansion compared with all other tandem wells, along with an odds ratio above 5. After three terminal residues were trimmed from each end, CDR3 homology was quantified as pairwise Levenshtein distance using the stringdist R package. TCRdb obtained this table from immuneACCESS and retained in-frame rearrangements with V and J assigned. These tables miss some clones; where compared with another copy, unresolved V genes account for less than half of the shortfall, and the remainder is unexplained. V, J and clone size are those of that table, while D and trimming were read from the DNA. For this sample the table gives almost 30,000 clones, of which 76% were detected only once. The top ten clones comprise 14% to 15% of the sample.

Sequencing used CD4+ T cells from PBMCs, cultured in vitro. The receptor comes from a human donor in good health. Recombination joined TRBV14 with TRBJ2-6; the D segment could be TRBD1, given 5 matching bases. In nucleotide form, the sequence is TGTGCCAGCAGCCAAACACTGGGGCTGACCTCTGGGGCCAACGTCCTGACTTTC. The resulting protein is CASSQTLGLTSGANVLTF.